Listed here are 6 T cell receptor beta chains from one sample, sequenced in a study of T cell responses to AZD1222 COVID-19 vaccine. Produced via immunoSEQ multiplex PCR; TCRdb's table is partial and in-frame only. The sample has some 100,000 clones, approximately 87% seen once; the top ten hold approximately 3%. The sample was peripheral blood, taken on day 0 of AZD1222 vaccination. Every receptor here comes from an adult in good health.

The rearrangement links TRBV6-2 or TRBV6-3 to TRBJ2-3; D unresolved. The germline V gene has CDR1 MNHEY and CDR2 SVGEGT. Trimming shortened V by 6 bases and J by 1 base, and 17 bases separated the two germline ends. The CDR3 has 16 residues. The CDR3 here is CASSPARRSRTDTQYF. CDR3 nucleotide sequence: TGTGCCAGCAGCCCTGCCCGACGGTCCCGCACAGATACGCAGTATTTT.

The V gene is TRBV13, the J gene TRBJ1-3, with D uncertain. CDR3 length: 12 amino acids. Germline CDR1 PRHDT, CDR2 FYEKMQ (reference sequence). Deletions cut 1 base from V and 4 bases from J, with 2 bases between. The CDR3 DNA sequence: TGTGCCAGCAGCTTAGCGGGAAACACCATATATTTT. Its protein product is CASSLAGNTIYF.

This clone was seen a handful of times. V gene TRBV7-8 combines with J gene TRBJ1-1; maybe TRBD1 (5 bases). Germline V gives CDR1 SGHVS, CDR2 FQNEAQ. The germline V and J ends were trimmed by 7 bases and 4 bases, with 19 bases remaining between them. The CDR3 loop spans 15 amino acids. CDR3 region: CASTNQGSISTEAFF. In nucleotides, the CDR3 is TGTGCCAGCACAAATCAGGGCTCGATTTCCACTGAAGCTTTCTTT.

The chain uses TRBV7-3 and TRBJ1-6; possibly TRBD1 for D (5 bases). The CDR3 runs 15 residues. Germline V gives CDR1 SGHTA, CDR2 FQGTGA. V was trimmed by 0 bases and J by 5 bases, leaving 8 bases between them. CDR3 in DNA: TGTGCCAGCAGCTTAACGGGGGGGAATAATTCACCCCTCCACTTT. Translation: CASSLTGGNNSPLHF.

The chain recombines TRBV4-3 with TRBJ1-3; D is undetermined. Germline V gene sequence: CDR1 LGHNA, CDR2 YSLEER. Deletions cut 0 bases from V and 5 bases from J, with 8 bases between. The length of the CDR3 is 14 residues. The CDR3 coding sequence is TGCGCCAGCAGCCAAGACGGACCAAGAAACACCATATATTTT. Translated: CASSQDGPRNTIYF.

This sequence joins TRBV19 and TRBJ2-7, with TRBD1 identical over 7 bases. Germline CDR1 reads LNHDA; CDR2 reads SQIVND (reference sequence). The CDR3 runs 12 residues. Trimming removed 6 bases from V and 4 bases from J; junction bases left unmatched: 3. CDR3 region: CASSSDRYEQYF. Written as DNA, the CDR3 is TGTGCCAGTAGCTCGGACAGGTACGAGCAGTACTTC. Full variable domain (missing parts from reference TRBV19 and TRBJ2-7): DGGITQSPKYLFRKEGQNVTLSCEQNLNHDAMYWYRQDPGQGLRLIYYSQIVNDFQKGDIAEGYSVSREKKESFPLTVTSAQKNPTAFYLCASSSDRYEQYFGPGTRLTVT.